These T cell receptor beta chains were read from a single sample in a study of blood T cells in healthy people across ages. Each CDR3 protein gets one entry after TCRdb re-called the 5' RACE reads with MiXCR. The repertoire holds some 700,000 distinct CDR3 sequences, with about 42% as singletons. The sample taken for sequencing was blood. These receptors all stem from an older woman in good health. Both conserved end residues are part of each CDR3. D genes are given only for firm matches. Clone size appears in some rows only: once, few, many, or a class for an expanded clone.

abundance: .; v_gene: TRBV12-3/TRBV12-4; j_gene: TRBJ2-7; d_gene: .; CDR3aa: CASSNVELAGLNNEQYF; CDR3nt: TGTGCCAGCAGTAACGTGGAACTTGCCGGATTGAACAATGAGCAGTACTTC
abundance: .; v_gene: TRBV7-3; j_gene: TRBJ1-1; d_gene: .; CDR3aa: CASSLILHEGNLNTEAFF; CDR3nt: TGTGCCAGCAGCTTAATCCTACACGAAGGGAACCTCAACACTGAAGCTTTCTTT
abundance: .; v_gene: TRBV12-3/TRBV12-4; j_gene: TRBJ1-2; d_gene: .; CDR3aa: CASTAIAHYGYTF; CDR3nt: TGTGCCAGCACCGCAATTGCTCACTATGGCTACACCTTC
abundance: few; v_gene: TRBV11-2; j_gene: TRBJ2-5; d_gene: .; CDR3aa: CASSLGGEVEQETQYF; CDR3nt: TGTGCCAGCAGCTTAGGGGGTGAGGTAGAGCAAGAGACCCAGTACTTC
abundance: .; v_gene: TRBV6-1; j_gene: TRBJ1-1; d_gene: .; CDR3aa: CASSDESRNTEAFF; CDR3nt: TGTGCCAGCAGTGATGAGAGCCGGAACACTGAAGCTTTCTTT
abundance: .; v_gene: TRBV20-1; j_gene: TRBJ1-2; d_gene: .; CDR3aa: CSVPLGERYYGYTF; CDR3nt: TGCAGTGTCCCGTTGGGGGAAAGGTACTATGGCTACACCTTC
abundance: few; v_gene: TRBV24-1; j_gene: TRBJ2-3; d_gene: TRBD2; CDR3aa: CATSADTSGSKDTQYF; CDR3nt: TGTGCCACCAGTGCTGACACTAGCGGGAGTAAGGATACGCAGTATTTT
abundance: few; v_gene: TRBV2; j_gene: TRBJ2-2; d_gene: .; CDR3aa: CASKISDTGELFF; CDR3nt: TGTGCCAGCAAAATTAGCGATACCGGGGAGCTGTTTTTT
abundance: .; v_gene: TRBV10-1; j_gene: TRBJ2-1; d_gene: TRBD1; CDR3aa: CASSESGQGVNEQFF; CDR3nt: TGCGCCAGCAGTGAGTCGGGACAGGGAGTCAATGAGCAGTTCTTC
abundance: .; v_gene: TRBV5-6; j_gene: TRBJ2-1; d_gene: .; CDR3aa: CASSPTGNYNEQFF; CDR3nt: TGTGCCAGCAGCCCGACAGGAAACTACAATGAGCAGTTCTTC
abundance: .; v_gene: TRBV30; j_gene: TRBJ1-2; d_gene: .; CDR3aa: CAWKQVRGGYTF; CDR3nt: TGTGCCTGGAAACAGGTTCGAGGCGGCTACACCTTC
abundance: .; v_gene: TRBV25-1; j_gene: TRBJ1-1; d_gene: .; CDR3aa: CASSEGDRIMNTEAFF; CDR3nt: TGTGCCAGCAGTGAAGGGGACCGTATAATGAACACTGAAGCTTTCTTT
abundance: .; v_gene: TRBV20-1; j_gene: TRBJ2-7; d_gene: TRBD1; CDR3aa: CSAREVTGVYEQYF; CDR3nt: TGCAGTGCTAGAGAGGTGACAGGGGTGTACGAGCAGTACTTC
abundance: many; v_gene: TRBV10-3; j_gene: TRBJ2-7; d_gene: .; CDR3aa: CAIRSAPYEQYF; CDR3nt: TGTGCCATCAGATCCGCCCCCTACGAGCAGTACTTC
abundance: few; v_gene: TRBV20-1; j_gene: TRBJ2-3; d_gene: TRBD2; CDR3aa: CSVGTSGRGNTQYF; CDR3nt: TGCAGCGTCGGGACTAGCGGGAGGGGGAATACGCAGTATTTT
abundance: few; v_gene: TRBV6-2/TRBV6-3; j_gene: TRBJ2-1; d_gene: .; CDR3aa: CASSYHAGSPSYNEQFF; CDR3nt: TGTGCCAGCAGTTATCACGCCGGGAGTCCCTCCTACAATGAGCAGTTCTTC
abundance: few; v_gene: TRBV28; j_gene: TRBJ2-1; d_gene: .; CDR3aa: CASTGGRVEQFF; CDR3nt: TGTGCCAGCACCGGGGGGCGTGTGGAGCAGTTCTTC
abundance: .; v_gene: TRBV15; j_gene: TRBJ2-3; d_gene: .; CDR3aa: CATSRGRSGKYTDTRYF; CDR3nt: TGTGCCACCAGCAGGGGTAGGAGCGGAAAATACACAGATACGCGGTATTTT
abundance: .; v_gene: TRBV30; j_gene: TRBJ1-1; d_gene: .; CDR3aa: CAWSVGRQANTEAFF; CDR3nt: TGTGCCTGGAGTGTAGGGAGACAAGCGAACACTGAAGCTTTCTTT
abundance: many; v_gene: TRBV9; j_gene: TRBJ2-3; d_gene: .; CDR3aa: CASSVDTGPNPSTDTQYF; CDR3nt: TGTGCCAGCAGCGTAGATACCGGGCCCAATCCAAGCACAGATACGCAGTATTTT
abundance: few; v_gene: TRBV6-1; j_gene: TRBJ2-7; d_gene: .; CDR3aa: CASSETRQGGYEQYF; CDR3nt: TGTGCCAGCAGTGAAACTAGACAGGGAGGTTACGAGCAGTACTTC
abundance: .; v_gene: TRBV7-8; j_gene: TRBJ1-5; d_gene: .; CDR3aa: CASSSNRDNQPQHF; CDR3nt: TGTGCCAGCAGCTCTAACAGGGACAATCAGCCCCAGCATTTT
abundance: once; v_gene: TRBV7-3; j_gene: TRBJ2-1; d_gene: TRBD2; CDR3aa: CASSLGRESNEQFF; CDR3nt: TGTGCCAGCAGCTTAGGGCGGGAGAGCAATGAGCAGTTCTTC
abundance: .; v_gene: TRBV27; j_gene: TRBJ1-5; d_gene: .; CDR3aa: CASNLVGSNQPQHF; CDR3nt: TGTGCCAGCAATTTAGTTGGGAGCAATCAGCCCCAGCATTTT
abundance: .; v_gene: TRBV9; j_gene: TRBJ2-3; d_gene: TRBD2; CDR3aa: CASSTYTSGRVSDTQYF; CDR3nt: TGTGCCAGCAGCACCTACACTAGCGGGAGGGTATCAGATACGCAGTATTTT
abundance: .; v_gene: TRBV6-1; j_gene: TRBJ1-5; d_gene: TRBD1; CDR3aa: CASSGVWTGDSNQPQHF; CDR3nt: TGTGCCAGCAGTGGAGTCTGGACAGGGGATAGCAATCAGCCCCAGCATTTT
abundance: once; v_gene: TRBV3-1; j_gene: TRBJ1-2; d_gene: .; CDR3aa: CASSQVPGRSRYGYTF; CDR3nt: TGTGCCAGCAGCCAAGTGCCCGGACGGAGCCGTTATGGCTACACCTTC
abundance: once; v_gene: TRBV29-1; j_gene: TRBJ2-3; d_gene: .; CDR3aa: CSSVGVASTDTQYF; CDR3nt: TGCAGCAGTGTAGGGGTGGCTAGCACAGATACGCAGTATTTT
abundance: .; v_gene: TRBV7-7; j_gene: TRBJ2-7; d_gene: .; CDR3aa: CASSVGHHGYEQYF; CDR3nt: TGTGCCAGCAGCGTGGGACACCATGGGTACGAGCAGTACTTC
abundance: few; v_gene: TRBV20-1; j_gene: TRBJ2-5; d_gene: .; CDR3aa: CSATNQYRVGETQYF; CDR3nt: TGCAGTGCTACAAACCAATACAGGGTGGGAGAGACCCAGTACTTC
abundance: .; v_gene: TRBV9; j_gene: TRBJ2-2; d_gene: TRBD2; CDR3aa: CASSAPSSGGPGELFF; CDR3nt: TGTGCCAGCAGCGCCCCTTCTTCGGGGGGGCCCGGGGAGCTGTTTTTT
abundance: few; v_gene: TRBV12-3/TRBV12-4; j_gene: TRBJ2-7; d_gene: .; CDR3aa: CASSLVGGTTYEQYF; CDR3nt: TGTGCCAGCAGTTTGGTGGGAGGGACAACCTACGAGCAGTACTTC
abundance: many; v_gene: TRBV3-1; j_gene: TRBJ2-3; d_gene: .; CDR3aa: CASSPSGTTDTQYF; CDR3nt: TGTGCCAGCAGTCCTTCCGGGACCACAGATACGCAGTATTTT
abundance: few; v_gene: TRBV7-2; j_gene: TRBJ2-6; d_gene: .; CDR3aa: CASSLFRPGANVLTF; CDR3nt: TGTGCCAGCAGCTTATTTAGGCCCGGGGCCAACGTCCTGACTTTC
abundance: .; v_gene: TRBV20-1; j_gene: TRBJ2-1; d_gene: TRBD2; CDR3aa: CSARDSGTSGYYNEQFF; CDR3nt: TGCAGTGCTAGAGATAGTGGGACTAGCGGGTACTACAATGAGCAGTTCTTC
abundance: .; v_gene: TRBV6-5; j_gene: TRBJ1-5; d_gene: .; CDR3aa: CASRSAVLYQPQHF; CDR3nt: TGTGCCAGCAGGTCGGCCGTCCTTTATCAGCCCCAGCATTTT
abundance: .; v_gene: TRBV11-2; j_gene: TRBJ2-2; d_gene: .; CDR3aa: CARSPTNTGELFF; CDR3nt: TGTGCCAGGTCTCCCACGAACACCGGGGAGCTGTTTTTT
abundance: .; v_gene: TRBV12-3/TRBV12-4; j_gene: TRBJ2-3; d_gene: .; CDR3aa: CASSQMGGDTQYF; CDR3nt: TGTGCCAGCAGTCAGATGGGGGGAGATACGCAGTATTTT
abundance: .; v_gene: TRBV29-1; j_gene: TRBJ1-2; d_gene: .; CDR3aa: CSVEGRGLYGYTF; CDR3nt: TGCAGCGTTGAGGGCAGGGGCCTTTATGGCTACACCTTC
abundance: few; v_gene: TRBV11-2; j_gene: TRBJ2-1; d_gene: .; CDR3aa: CASSSTQYNEQFF; CDR3nt: TGTGCCAGCAGCTCGACCCAGTACAATGAGCAGTTCTTC
abundance: few; v_gene: TRBV7-2; j_gene: TRBJ2-1; d_gene: .; CDR3aa: CASSPQRGRYNEQFF; CDR3nt: TGTGCCAGCAGCCCTCAGAGGGGACGCTACAATGAGCAGTTCTTC
abundance: few; v_gene: TRBV7-6; j_gene: TRBJ2-7; d_gene: .; CDR3aa: CASSPDRISYEQYF; CDR3nt: TGTGCCAGCAGCCCCGACAGGATATCCTACGAGCAGTACTTC
abundance: .; v_gene: TRBV7-3; j_gene: TRBJ2-4; d_gene: .; CDR3aa: CASSPDTGVAKNIQYF; CDR3nt: TGTGCCAGCAGTCCGGATACTGGGGTAGCCAAAAACATTCAGTACTTC
abundance: .; v_gene: TRBV7-2; j_gene: TRBJ2-1; d_gene: .; CDR3aa: CASSLLQGSYNEQFF; CDR3nt: TGTGCCAGCAGCTTACTACAGGGCTCCTACAATGAGCAGTTCTTC
abundance: .; v_gene: TRBV5-6; j_gene: TRBJ2-6; d_gene: .; CDR3aa: CASSLVHAGSGANVLTF; CDR3nt: TGTGCCAGCAGCCTAGTCCACGCGGGCTCTGGGGCCAACGTCCTGACTTTC